Detailed here is one T cell receptor (beta chain). Its antigen is currently unknown. The sample belongs to a study of T cell responses to AZD1222 COVID-19 vaccine. Overall study results and limits: Within unmutated variant regions lay the reported targets of nearly half of spike-specific TCRs. Females outnumbered males among donors, who were mostly white British; clonal diversity was possibly underestimated. Elevations in Spike-specific TCR breadth and depth followed administration of two AZD1222 doses.

Sequenced by immunoSEQ multiplex PCR; TCRdb stores in-frame clones only, minus some. The sample has some 120,000 clones; more than 70% are singletons. The ends were cut back, 2 bases at V and 9 bases at J, with 14 bases in the middle. The CDR3 runs to 13 residues. Germline CDR1 is GTSNPN and CDR2 is SVGIG (reference sequence). This TCR derives from an adult in good health. The V and J genes are TRBV30 and TRBJ2-1, with a possible D match to TRBD2 (5 bases). The sequencing used peripheral blood, collected on day 0 of AZD1222 vaccination. The CDR3 DNA follows: TGTGCCTGGAGTACAAGTCACCGGGGTGAGCAGTTCTTC. This encodes CAWSTSHRGEQFF.